The following is a T cell receptor (beta chain) sequence with its context. These data originate in a study of blood T cell repertoires in COVID-19. The data were produced by immunoSEQ multiplex PCR, yet TCRdb's version contains in-frame clones alone and is incomplete. The sample consists of about 150,000 clones, over 75% of them appearing once. The CDR3 length is 15 residues. Per the germline V gene, CDR1 is LNHDA and CDR2 is SQIVND (reference sequence). V shed 2 bases, J shed 11 bases, and the junction held 10 bases outside the gene matches. Source material: PBMCs or T cells enriched from blood (not recorded which). The sequence was obtained from a woman in her forties or fifties who had recovered from COVID-19. This chain uses TRBV19 with TRBJ1-1, with 11 bases matching TRBD1. This CDR3 reads CASSISGQGALLAFF. In DNA form, the CDR3 reads TGTGCCAGTAGTATATCTGGACAGGGGGCGCTTTTGGCTTTCTTT.